This T cell receptor beta chain was sequenced during a study of blood T cells in healthy people across ages. With a J-beta primer mix and a sample-barcoded 5' primer, a second PCR ran about 7 to 11 cycles. One entry per CDR3 protein, called by TCRdb with MiXCR from the 5' RACE reads. The data show about 730,000 distinct CDR3 sequences, around 46% seen once. Study observations and caveats: Comparison with aged donors showed that long-lived donors had more naive CD4+ cells and higher diversity.

This clonotype was seen many times. The antigen remains undetermined. The germline V gene has CDR1 MNHEY and CDR2 SMNVEV (reference sequence). The CDR3 contains 12 residues. The V gene end was trimmed by 3 bases and the J gene end by 11 bases; junction bases not matched to a gene: 6. This clonotype was obtained from a woman aged 60-75 years in good health. Sequenced input: blood. V gene TRBV27 combines with J gene TRBJ2-7, with 8 nucleotides matching TRBD1. As DNA, the CDR3 is TGTGCCAGCAGTTTTGTACCGGGACAGGAGTACTTC. Amino acids: CASSFVPGQEYF.